One sample yielded the 2 T cell receptor beta chains listed below, sequenced in a study of blood T cells in healthy people across ages (dated by TCRdb to about 2015). Libraries were prepared through 5' RACE. Sequenced on an Illumina HiSeq 2500. A second PCR of about 6 to 11 cycles was performed with a sample-barcoded 5' primer and a J-beta primer mix. TCRdb reprocessing: public reads trimmed at Q25 with fastp, clones called with MiXCR, in-frame beta chains kept. Under each unique CDR3 protein, matching rows form one entry showing the most common genes and DNA. The sample yields 750,000 to 950,000 distinct CDR3 sequences; roughly 50% were counted once. The ten largest clonotypes hold approximately 41% of the sample. Sequencing was performed on blood. The receptors were gathered from a man of 80 years or more in good health.

The chain joins TRBV20-1 to TRBJ2-7, with 12 bases that match TRBD2. The CDR3 is made up of 15 amino acids. CDR1 and CDR2 from the germline V gene are DFQATT and SNEGSKA (reference sequence). V lost 7 bases to trimming and J lost 5 bases; unmatched junction nucleotides: 12. The CDR3: CSVWASGRGGDEQYF. CDR3 bases: TGCAGTGTCTGGGCTAGCGGGAGGGGAGGCGACGAGCAGTACTTC.

Turning to this clonotype: The germline gene is not matched at one end of the junction; a read error may be the cause. The chain is built from TRBV24-1 and TRBJ2-1, with TRBD2 identical over 8 bases. In germline, CDR1 is KGHDR, CDR2 SFDVKD. CDR3 length: 12 residues. This CDR3 is CTTSGSWDEQFF. The CDR3 DNA follows: TGTACCACCAGCGGGAGTTGGGATGAGCAGTTCTTC.